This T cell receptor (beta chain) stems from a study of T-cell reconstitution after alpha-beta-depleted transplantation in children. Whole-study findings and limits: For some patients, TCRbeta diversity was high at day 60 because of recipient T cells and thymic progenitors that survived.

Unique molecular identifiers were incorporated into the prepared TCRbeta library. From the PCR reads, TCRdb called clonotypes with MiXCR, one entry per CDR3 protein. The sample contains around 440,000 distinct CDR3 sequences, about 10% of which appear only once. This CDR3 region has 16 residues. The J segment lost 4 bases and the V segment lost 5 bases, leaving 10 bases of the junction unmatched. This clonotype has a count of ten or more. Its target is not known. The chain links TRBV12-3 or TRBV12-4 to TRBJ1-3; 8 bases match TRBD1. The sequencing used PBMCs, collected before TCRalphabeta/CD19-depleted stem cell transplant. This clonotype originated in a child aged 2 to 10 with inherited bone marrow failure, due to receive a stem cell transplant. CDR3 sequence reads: CASSTHGQGTGNTIYF. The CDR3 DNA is TGTGCCAGCAGTACCCACGGACAGGGTACAGGAAACACCATATATTTT.